The subject of this entry is one T cell receptor beta chain. Antigen specificity is unknown. Using CD45RO/CCR7/CD25/CD127/CD95/CD27, CD4+ naive, central memory, regulatory and stem cell-like memory cells were sorted. Sort purity for all populations was recorded as exceeding 98%. Sequencing targeted expressed TCRB transcripts, as all isolated RNA had been reverse transcribed. An average of about 3.5 million reads was obtained for naive, central memory and regulatory T cell samples. Repertoires were generated with immunoSEQ multiplex PCR, while TCRdb's copy carries only in-frame clones and drops some. The sample consists of about 160,000 clones, around 8.4% of them appearing once. The CDR3 has 13 amino acids. Germline V lookup: CDR1 LNHNV, CDR2 YYDKDF (reference sequence). V dropped 4 bases and J dropped 5 bases, with 12 bases sitting between them. These data originate in a study of beta chain features in type 1 diabetes. Broader study findings: TCRB CDR3s were moderately but significantly shorter in Type 1 diabetes patients in all four CD4+ subsets.

The V and J genes are TRBV15 and TRBJ2-7, with unresolved D. The sample consisted of central memory CD4+ T cells from blood. The receptor comes from a woman aged 18-29 years with type 1 diabetes. CDR3 region: CATSTTKVHEQYF. Written as DNA, the CDR3 is TGTGCCACCAGCACCACTAAGGTACACGAGCAGTACTTC.